This T cell receptor (beta chain) was retrieved from a study of Tregs in tolerant kidney transplant recipients. Background on the study: Related graft donors supplied nonmyeloablative bone marrow transplants, and mixed chimerism was transient.

Germline values: CDR1 MNHEY, CDR2 SVGEGT. Trimming at V came to 8 bases and at J to 3 bases, leaving 10 bases not matched to a gene. The CDR3 consists of 15 residues. Worth noting for this clone: Antigen unknown. The CDR3 end falls 3 residues outside the read, so it is completed with the germline J gene.

After around 6 days with irradiated graft donor PBMCs, CFSE-labeled recipient PBMCs were FACS-sorted. The table came from immunoSEQ multiplex PCR; TCRdb's copy has only in-frame clones and leaves some out. The listing records more than 2,500 clones. Sequenced here: CD8+ T cells from blood cultured with allogeneic cells, sampled before the transplant. This TCR was sampled from a human patient who received a combined kidney and bone marrow transplant. The chain joins TRBV6-2 or TRBV6-3 to TRBJ2-5; 9 bases align to TRBD2. The sequenced CDR3 bases are TGTGCCAGCGATGGGACTGGCGGGAGGGAAGAGACC. Residues: CASDGTGGREET. The whole CDR3 sequence reads CASDGTGGREETQYF.